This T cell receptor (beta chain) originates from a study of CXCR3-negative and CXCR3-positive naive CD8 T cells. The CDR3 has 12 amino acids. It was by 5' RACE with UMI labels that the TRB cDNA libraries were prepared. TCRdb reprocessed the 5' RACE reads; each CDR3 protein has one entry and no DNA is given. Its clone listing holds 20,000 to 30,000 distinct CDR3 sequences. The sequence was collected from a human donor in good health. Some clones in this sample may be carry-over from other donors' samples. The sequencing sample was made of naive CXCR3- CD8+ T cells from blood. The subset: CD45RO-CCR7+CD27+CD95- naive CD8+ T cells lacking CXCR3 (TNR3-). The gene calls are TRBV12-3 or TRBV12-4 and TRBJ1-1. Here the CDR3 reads CASSYGDTEAFF.